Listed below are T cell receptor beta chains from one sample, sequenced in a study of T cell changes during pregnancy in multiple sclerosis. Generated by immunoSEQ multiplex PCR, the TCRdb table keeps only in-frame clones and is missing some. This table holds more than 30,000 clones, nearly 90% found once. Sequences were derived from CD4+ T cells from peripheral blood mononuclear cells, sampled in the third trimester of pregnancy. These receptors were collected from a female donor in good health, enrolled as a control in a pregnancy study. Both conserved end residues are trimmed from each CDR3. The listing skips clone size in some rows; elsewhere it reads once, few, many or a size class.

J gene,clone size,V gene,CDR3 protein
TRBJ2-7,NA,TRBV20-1,SANSNYEQY
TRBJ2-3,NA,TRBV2,ASRPFGQGVTDTQY
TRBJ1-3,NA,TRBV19,ASTPSPFSGNTIY
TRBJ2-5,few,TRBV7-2,ASSLLRGRETQY
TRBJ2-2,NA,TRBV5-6,ASRLGLAGVATGELF
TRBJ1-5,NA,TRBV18,ASSRDRGNQPQH
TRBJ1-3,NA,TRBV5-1,ASSTQPGDSGNTIY
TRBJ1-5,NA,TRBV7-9,ASSLVQGSVRNQPQH
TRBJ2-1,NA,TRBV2,ASSEAPRTGGGGQF
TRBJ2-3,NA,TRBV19,ASSILGGASTDTQY
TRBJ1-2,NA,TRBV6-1,ASSESRAYGYT
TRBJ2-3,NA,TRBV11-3,ASSLETSGGRTDTQY
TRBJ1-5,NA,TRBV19,ASVTGGQPQH
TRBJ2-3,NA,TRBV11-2,ASSLQMLAGGPDTQY
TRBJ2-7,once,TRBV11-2,ASSLSPGGASEQY
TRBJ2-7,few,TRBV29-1,SVWQGSNEQY
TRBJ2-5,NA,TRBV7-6,ASSLLVGQETQY
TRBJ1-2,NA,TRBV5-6,ASSLGSAGFSTGYT
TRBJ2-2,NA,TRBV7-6,ASSLSPGELF
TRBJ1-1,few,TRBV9,ASSYGQGGNTEAF
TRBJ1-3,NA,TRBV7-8,ASSLDQVTSGNTIY
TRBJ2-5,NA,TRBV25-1,ASGSRGGETQY
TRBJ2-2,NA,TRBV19,ASSPPNKPNTGELF
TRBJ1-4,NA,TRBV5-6,ASSFGQATNEKLF
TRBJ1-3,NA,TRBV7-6,ASSLGQGATGNTIY
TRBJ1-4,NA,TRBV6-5,ASSLTGTGGQKLF
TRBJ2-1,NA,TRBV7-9,ASVEGTSINGEQF
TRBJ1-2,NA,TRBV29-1,SVERLGNYGYT
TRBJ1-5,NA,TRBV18,ASSLLSQGEPQH
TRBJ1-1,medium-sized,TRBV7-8,ASSLELVMDTEAF
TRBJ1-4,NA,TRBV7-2,ASSLDDSINEKLF
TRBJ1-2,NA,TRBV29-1,SVGVPPGYGYT
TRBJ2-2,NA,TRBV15,ATNRVPGSGGATGELF
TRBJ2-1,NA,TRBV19,ASSMRDNEQF
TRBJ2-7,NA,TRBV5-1,ASSLGGSGGAYEQY
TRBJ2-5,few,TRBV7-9,ASSLASGAVGTQY
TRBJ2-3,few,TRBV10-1,ASSTSVDTQY
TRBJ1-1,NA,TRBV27,ASSPSTGVNTEAF
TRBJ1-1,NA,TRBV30,AWSATANTEAF
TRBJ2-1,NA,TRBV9,ASSPLVGSNEQF
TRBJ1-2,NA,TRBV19,ASNGVTGGANYGYT
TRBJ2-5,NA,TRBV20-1,SASIQETQY
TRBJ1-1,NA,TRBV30,AWRDRGRRSEAF
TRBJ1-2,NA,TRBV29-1,SVEDLSGTPYT
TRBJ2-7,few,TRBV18,ASSPTIGTGTTYEQY
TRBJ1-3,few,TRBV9,ASSSDRGLSGNTIY
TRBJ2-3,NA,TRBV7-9,ASSPDTSTDTQY
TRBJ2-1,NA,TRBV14,ASSPPGLAGGSSYNEQF
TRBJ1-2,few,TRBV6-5,ASSLGTFYGYT
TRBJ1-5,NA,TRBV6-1,ASSELGPGASNQPQH
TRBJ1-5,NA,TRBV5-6,ASSTLDGGNQPQH
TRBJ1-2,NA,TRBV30,AWSQGLSYGYT
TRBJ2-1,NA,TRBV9,ASSVVTNDEQF
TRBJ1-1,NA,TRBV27,ASSPRRQEPMNTEAF
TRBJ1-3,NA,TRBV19,ASRTSGRAGNTIY